Listed below are T cell receptor beta chains from one sample, sequenced in a study of blood T cell repertoires in COVID-19. Profiling relied on immunoSEQ multiplex PCR, and the TCRdb table lists in-frame clones only, not all of them. The data show about 46,000 clones, with over 75% seen just once and under 8% held by the top ten. Sequenced material: peripheral blood. The receptors were gathered from a man aged 50 to 59 with acute or convalescent COVID-19. The conserved cysteine and the conserved F or W are not part of the CDR3 here. Each record gives: D gene, J gene, V gene, CDR3 protein. A D gene is named only where the DNA matches it firmly.

d_call: NA; j_call: TRBJ1-4; v_call: TRBV15; cdr3_aa: ATSRVYRDDEKLF
d_call: TRBD1; j_call: TRBJ2-7; v_call: TRBV18; cdr3_aa: ASSPGQPALEQY
d_call: NA; j_call: TRBJ1-4; v_call: TRBV3-1/TRBV3-2; cdr3_aa: ASSQVQGGVSGEKLF
d_call: TRBD1; j_call: TRBJ2-1; v_call: TRBV3-1/TRBV3-2; cdr3_aa: ASSQNRGDEQF
d_call: NA; j_call: TRBJ1-2; v_call: TRBV23-1; cdr3_aa: ASSQSKRGYGYT
d_call: TRBD1; j_call: TRBJ1-1; v_call: TRBV3-1/TRBV3-2; cdr3_aa: ASSKQGARNTEAF
d_call: NA; j_call: TRBJ1-2; v_call: TRBV6-5; cdr3_aa: ASSYTASKEMGYT
d_call: TRBD1; j_call: TRBJ2-7; v_call: TRBV18; cdr3_aa: ASSGRDSEQY
d_call: TRBD2; j_call: TRBJ2-5; v_call: TRBV4-3; cdr3_aa: ASSHTIEGGETQY
d_call: TRBD1; j_call: TRBJ1-5; v_call: TRBV27; cdr3_aa: ASSLMTGAGNQPQH
d_call: NA; j_call: TRBJ1-1; v_call: TRBV11-2; cdr3_aa: ASSLTRQHTEAF
d_call: NA; j_call: TRBJ1-2; v_call: TRBV30; cdr3_aa: AWSPGLYGYT
d_call: NA; j_call: TRBJ2-7; v_call: TRBV7-8; cdr3_aa: ASSYKQGTYEQY
d_call: NA; j_call: TRBJ1-2; v_call: TRBV28; cdr3_aa: ASRPNRVFYGYT
d_call: NA; j_call: TRBJ1-2; v_call: TRBV2; cdr3_aa: ASTVNYGYT
d_call: TRBD1; j_call: TRBJ2-5; v_call: TRBV15; cdr3_aa: ATSRDEQGFGETQY
d_call: TRBD1; j_call: TRBJ2-7; v_call: TRBV28; cdr3_aa: ASRNGQVRYEQY
d_call: TRBD2; j_call: TRBJ2-1; v_call: TRBV4-1; cdr3_aa: ASSPSGRGRNEQF
d_call: TRBD1; j_call: TRBJ2-1; v_call: TRBV5-6; cdr3_aa: ASSLPGGSYNEQF
d_call: NA; j_call: TRBJ1-6; v_call: TRBV5-4; cdr3_aa: ASSSVQNSPLH
d_call: TRBD1; j_call: TRBJ2-1; v_call: TRBV5-8; cdr3_aa: ASSSGTVTYNEQF
d_call: NA; j_call: TRBJ1-3; v_call: TRBV6-5; cdr3_aa: ASSPRQSSGNTIY
d_call: TRBD1; j_call: TRBJ1-2; v_call: TRBV2; cdr3_aa: ASSEVAGGGYT
d_call: NA; j_call: TRBJ2-1; v_call: TRBV4-1; cdr3_aa: ASSQDSFRGSYNEQF
d_call: NA; j_call: TRBJ2-7; v_call: TRBV24-1; cdr3_aa: ATSDLQGREQY
d_call: TRBD1; j_call: TRBJ1-2; v_call: TRBV9; cdr3_aa: ASSLTPDRGTGGYT
d_call: TRBD2; j_call: TRBJ2-7; v_call: TRBV30; cdr3_aa: AWSPPGLAGDSREQY
d_call: NA; j_call: TRBJ1-5; v_call: TRBV27; cdr3_aa: ASSLYGSYSNQPQH
d_call: TRBD1; j_call: TRBJ1-6; v_call: TRBV6-5; cdr3_aa: ASSPTDRDVSPLH
d_call: TRBD1; j_call: TRBJ2-4; v_call: TRBV19; cdr3_aa: ASSIAPGGIQY
d_call: TRBD2; j_call: TRBJ2-3; v_call: TRBV4-2; cdr3_aa: ASSQELAGGVSTDTQY
d_call: NA; j_call: TRBJ2-5; v_call: TRBV21-1; cdr3_aa: ASRPGGETQY
d_call: NA; j_call: TRBJ2-1; v_call: TRBV6-2/TRBV6-3; cdr3_aa: ASSYPDNEQF
d_call: NA; j_call: TRBJ1-5; v_call: TRBV7-2; cdr3_aa: ASSLRQNQPQH
d_call: TRBD1; j_call: TRBJ2-7; v_call: TRBV19; cdr3_aa: ASSYEGQGSYEQY
d_call: NA; j_call: TRBJ1-2; v_call: TRBV18; cdr3_aa: ASSSSAGRNGYT
d_call: NA; j_call: TRBJ1-6; v_call: TRBV2; cdr3_aa: ASSLQDSYNSPLH
d_call: NA; j_call: TRBJ2-2; v_call: TRBV7-3; cdr3_aa: ASSSSPVGELF
d_call: NA; j_call: TRBJ2-5; v_call: TRBV7-8; cdr3_aa: ASSLRGETQY
d_call: NA; j_call: TRBJ2-7; v_call: TRBV7-3; cdr3_aa: ASSLDRLLDEQY
d_call: NA; j_call: TRBJ1-1; v_call: TRBV5-6; cdr3_aa: ASTSWEAGRAF
d_call: NA; j_call: TRBJ2-7; v_call: TRBV5-6; cdr3_aa: ASSSRTFYEQY
d_call: TRBD1; j_call: TRBJ1-6; v_call: TRBV12-3/TRBV12-4; cdr3_aa: ASRPGGSAPLH